This T cell receptor (beta chain) originates from a study of shared clonotypes between healthy human individuals. The CDR3 is 16 amino acids. Trimming took off 3 bases at V and 5 bases at J, with 14 bases between the two ends. Sequencing was performed with immunoSEQ multiplex PCR; in TCRdb, only in-frame clones are kept and a portion is missing. The sample carries about 2.5 million clones, roughly 90% recorded once. This chain joins TRBV23-1 and TRBJ2-6, with D possibly matching TRBD1 (5 bases). TRBV23-1 is an ORF for which the function is uncertain. Sequencing was carried out using naive CD4+ T cells from PBMCs. The subset denotes: CD45RA+ positively selected. The sequence was obtained from a man aged 18 to 35 in good health. Some clones in this sample may be carry-over from other donors' samples. DNA for the CDR3: TGCGCCAGCAGTCATTTAGAAGGGGTTCGGGCCAACGTCCTGACTTTC. Encoded protein: CASSHLEGVRANVLTF.